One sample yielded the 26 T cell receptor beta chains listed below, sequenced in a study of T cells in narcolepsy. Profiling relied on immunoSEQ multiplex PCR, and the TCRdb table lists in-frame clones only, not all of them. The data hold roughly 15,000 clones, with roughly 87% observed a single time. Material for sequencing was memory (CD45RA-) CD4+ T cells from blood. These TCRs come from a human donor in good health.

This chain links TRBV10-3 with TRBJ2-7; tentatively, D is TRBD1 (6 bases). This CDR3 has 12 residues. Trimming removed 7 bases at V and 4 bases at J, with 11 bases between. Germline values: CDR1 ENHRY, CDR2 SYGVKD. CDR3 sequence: CAIKGVGYEQYF. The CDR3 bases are TGTGCCATCAAGGGGGTTGGATACGAGCAGTACTTC.

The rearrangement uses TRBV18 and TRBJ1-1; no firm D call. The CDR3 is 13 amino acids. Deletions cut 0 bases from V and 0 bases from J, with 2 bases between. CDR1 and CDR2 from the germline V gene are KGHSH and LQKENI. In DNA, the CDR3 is TGTGCCAGCTCACCACCGGTGAACACTGAAGCTTTCTTT. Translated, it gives CASSPPVNTEAFF.

The CDR3 sequence is CASSVSALTRYNEQFF. The CDR3 DNA follows: TGTGCCAGCAGTGTCTCTGCCCTAACCCGCTACAATGAGCAGTTCTTC. This sequence joins TRBV2 and TRBJ2-1; D ambiguous. This CDR3 has 16 amino acids. Germline V lookup: CDR1 SNHLY, CDR2 FYNNEI. Between the trimmed V and J ends, which lost 4 bases and 3 bases, there was a span of 16 bases.

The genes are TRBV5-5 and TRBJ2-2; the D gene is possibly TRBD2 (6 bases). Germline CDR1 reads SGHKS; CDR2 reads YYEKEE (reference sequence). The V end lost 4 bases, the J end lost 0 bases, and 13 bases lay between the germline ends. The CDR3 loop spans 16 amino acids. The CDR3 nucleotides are TGTGCCAGCAGCCTGGGGGGAGTAGCGAACACCGGGGAGCTGTTTTTT. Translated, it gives CASSLGGVANTGELFF.

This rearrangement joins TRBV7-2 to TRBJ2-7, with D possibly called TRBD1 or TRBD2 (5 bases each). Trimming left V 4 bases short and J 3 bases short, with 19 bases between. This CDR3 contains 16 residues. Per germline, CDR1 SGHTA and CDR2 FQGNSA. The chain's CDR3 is CASSSTGRLTRYEQYF. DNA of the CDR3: TGTGCCAGCAGCTCTACAGGAAGACTAACCCGCTACGAGCAGTACTTC.

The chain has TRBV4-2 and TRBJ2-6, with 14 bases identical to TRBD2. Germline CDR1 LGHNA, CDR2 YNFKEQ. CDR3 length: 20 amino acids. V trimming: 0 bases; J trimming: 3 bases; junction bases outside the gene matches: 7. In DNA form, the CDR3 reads TGTGCCAGCAGCCAAGATCTAGGGACTAGCGGGGGCGGTGGGGCCAACGTCCTGACTTTC. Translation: CASSQDLGTSGGGGANVLTF.

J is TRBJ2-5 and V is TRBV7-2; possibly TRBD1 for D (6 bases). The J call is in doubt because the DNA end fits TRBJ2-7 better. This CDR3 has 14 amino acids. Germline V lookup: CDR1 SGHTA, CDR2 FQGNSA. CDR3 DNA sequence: TGTGCCAGCAGCTTGGGGGCCCTCGGCTACGAGCAGTACTTC. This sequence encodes CASSLGALGYEQYF.

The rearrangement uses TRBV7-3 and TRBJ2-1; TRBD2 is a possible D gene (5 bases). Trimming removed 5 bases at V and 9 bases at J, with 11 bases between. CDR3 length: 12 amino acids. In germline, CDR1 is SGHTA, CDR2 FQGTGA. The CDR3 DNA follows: TGTGCCAGCAGCCGAGGGAAAGGTGAGCAGTTCTTC. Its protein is CASSRGKGEQFF.

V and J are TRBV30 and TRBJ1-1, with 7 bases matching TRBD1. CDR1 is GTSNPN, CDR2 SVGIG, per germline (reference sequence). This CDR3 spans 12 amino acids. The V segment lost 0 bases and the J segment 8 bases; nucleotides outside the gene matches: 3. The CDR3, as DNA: TGTGCCTGGAGTGTAAAGGGGGCCGAAGCTTTCTTT. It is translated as CAWSVKGAEAFF.

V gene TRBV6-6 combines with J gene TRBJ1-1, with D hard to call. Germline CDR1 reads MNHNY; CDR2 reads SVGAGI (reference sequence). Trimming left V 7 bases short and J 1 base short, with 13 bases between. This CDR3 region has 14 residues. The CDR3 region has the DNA TGTGCCAGCACCCAAGGTTTCCCGAACACTGAAGCTTTCTTT. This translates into CASTQGFPNTEAFF.

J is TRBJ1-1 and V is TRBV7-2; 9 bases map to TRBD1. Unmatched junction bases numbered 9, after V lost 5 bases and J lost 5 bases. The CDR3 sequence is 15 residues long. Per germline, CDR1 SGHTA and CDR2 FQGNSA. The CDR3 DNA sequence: TGTGCCAGCAGCGTCACAGGGGGCGTAAGGACTGAAGCTTTCTTT. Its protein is CASSVTGGVRTEAFF.

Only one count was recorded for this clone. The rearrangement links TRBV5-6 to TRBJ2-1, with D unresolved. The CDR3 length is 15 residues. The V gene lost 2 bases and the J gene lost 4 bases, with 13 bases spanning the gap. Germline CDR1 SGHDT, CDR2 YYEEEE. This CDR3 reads CASSFTLENYNEQFF. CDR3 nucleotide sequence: TGTGCCAGCAGCTTTACCTTGGAAAATTACAATGAGCAGTTCTTC.

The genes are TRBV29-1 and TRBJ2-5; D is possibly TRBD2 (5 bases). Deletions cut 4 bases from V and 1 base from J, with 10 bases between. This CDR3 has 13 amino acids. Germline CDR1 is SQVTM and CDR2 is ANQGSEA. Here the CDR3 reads CSVGGQFQETQYF. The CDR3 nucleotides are TGCAGCGTTGGAGGGCAGTTCCAAGAGACCCAGTACTTC.

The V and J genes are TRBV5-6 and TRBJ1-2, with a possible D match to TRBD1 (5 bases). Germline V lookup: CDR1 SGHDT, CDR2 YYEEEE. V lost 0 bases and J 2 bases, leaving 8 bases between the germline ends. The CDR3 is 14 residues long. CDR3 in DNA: TGTGCCAGCAGCTTGGAAAGGGGAAACTATGGCTACACCTTC. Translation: CASSLERGNYGYTF. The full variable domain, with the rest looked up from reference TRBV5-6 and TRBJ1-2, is DAGVTQSPTHLIKTRGQQVTLRCSPKSGHDTVSWYQQALGQGPQFIFQYYEEEERQRGNFPDRFSGHQFPNYSSELNVNALLLGDSALYLCASSLERGNYGYTFGSGTRLTVV.

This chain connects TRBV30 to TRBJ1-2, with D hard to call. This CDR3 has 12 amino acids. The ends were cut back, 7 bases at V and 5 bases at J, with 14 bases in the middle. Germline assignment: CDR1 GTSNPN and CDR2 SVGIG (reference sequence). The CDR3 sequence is CASTEGFYGYTF. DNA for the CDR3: TGTGCCTCGACCGAGGGTTTTTATGGCTACACCTTC.

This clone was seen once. CDR3 residues: CASSLSGGNQPQHF. The CDR3 coding sequence is TGCGCCAGCAGCTTGTCGGGGGGCAATCAGCCCCAGCATTTT. The chain is built from TRBV5-1 and TRBJ1-5; tentative D call: TRBD1 (5 bases). V gave up 1 base and J gave up 2 bases, with 7 bases separating them. The CDR3 extends over 14 amino acids. Germline CDR1 is SGHRS and CDR2 is YFSETQ.

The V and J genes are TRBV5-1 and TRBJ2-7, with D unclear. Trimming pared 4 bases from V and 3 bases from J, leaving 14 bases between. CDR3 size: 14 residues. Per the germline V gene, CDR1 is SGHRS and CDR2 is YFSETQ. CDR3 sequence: CASSPDLYGYEQYF. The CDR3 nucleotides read TGCGCCAGCAGCCCGGATCTTTATGGCTACGAGCAGTACTTC.

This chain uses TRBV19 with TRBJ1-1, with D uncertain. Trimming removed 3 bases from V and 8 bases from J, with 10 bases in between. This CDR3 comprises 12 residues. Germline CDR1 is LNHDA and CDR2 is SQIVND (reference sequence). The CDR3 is CASSMVLGEAFF. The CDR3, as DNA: TGTGCCAGTAGTATGGTTTTAGGGGAAGCTTTCTTT.

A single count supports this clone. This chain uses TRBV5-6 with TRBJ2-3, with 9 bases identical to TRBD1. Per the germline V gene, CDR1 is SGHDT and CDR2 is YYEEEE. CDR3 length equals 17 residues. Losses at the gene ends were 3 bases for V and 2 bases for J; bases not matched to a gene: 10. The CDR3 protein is CASSWSRDRDFTDTQYF. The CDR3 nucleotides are TGTGCCAGCAGCTGGAGCCGGGACAGGGACTTCACAGATACGCAGTATTTT.

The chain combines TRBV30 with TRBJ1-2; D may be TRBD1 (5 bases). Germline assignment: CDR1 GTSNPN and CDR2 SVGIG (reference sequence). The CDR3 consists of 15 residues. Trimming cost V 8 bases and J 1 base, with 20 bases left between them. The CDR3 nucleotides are TGTGCCCCACCCTCAAGGGGAACCCTTAACTATGGCTACACCTTC. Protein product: CAPPSRGTLNYGYTF.

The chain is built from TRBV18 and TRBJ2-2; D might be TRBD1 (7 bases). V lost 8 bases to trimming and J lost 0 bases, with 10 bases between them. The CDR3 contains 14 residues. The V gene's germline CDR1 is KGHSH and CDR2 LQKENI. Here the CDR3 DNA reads TGTGCCAGCCGCGGGACAGCGAACACCGGGGAGCTGTTTTTT. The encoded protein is CASRGTANTGELFF.

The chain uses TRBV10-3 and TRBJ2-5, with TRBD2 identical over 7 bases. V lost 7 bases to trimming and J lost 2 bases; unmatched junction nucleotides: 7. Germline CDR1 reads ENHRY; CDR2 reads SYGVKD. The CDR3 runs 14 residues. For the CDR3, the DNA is TGTGCCATCAAAGCGGGACCAGGGCAAGAGACCCAGTACTTC. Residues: CAIKAGPGQETQYF.

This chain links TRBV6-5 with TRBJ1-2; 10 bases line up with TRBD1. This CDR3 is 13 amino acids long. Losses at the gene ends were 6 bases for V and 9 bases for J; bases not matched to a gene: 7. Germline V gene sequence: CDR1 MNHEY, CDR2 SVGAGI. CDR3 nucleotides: TGTGCCAGCAGCCCAGGACAGGGGGGTCGCTACACCTTC. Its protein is CASSPGQGGRYTF.

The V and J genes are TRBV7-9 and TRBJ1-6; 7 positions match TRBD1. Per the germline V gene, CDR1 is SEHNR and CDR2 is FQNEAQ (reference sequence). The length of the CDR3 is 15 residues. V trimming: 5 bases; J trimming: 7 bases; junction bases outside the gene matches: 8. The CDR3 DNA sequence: TGTGCCAGCAGCCCCCGGGACAGCTTCAATTCACCCCTCCACTTT. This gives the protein CASSPRDSFNSPLHF.

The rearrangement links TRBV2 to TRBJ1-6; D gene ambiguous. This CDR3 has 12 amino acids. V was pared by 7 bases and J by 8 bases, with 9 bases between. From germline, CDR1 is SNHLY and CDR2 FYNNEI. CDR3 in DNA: TGTGCCAGCACCCAGGAGGATTCACCCCTCCACTTT. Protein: CASTQEDSPLHF.

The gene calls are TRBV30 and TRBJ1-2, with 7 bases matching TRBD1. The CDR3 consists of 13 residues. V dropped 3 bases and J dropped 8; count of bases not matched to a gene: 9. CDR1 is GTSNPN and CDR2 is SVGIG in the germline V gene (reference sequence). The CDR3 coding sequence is TGTGCCTGGAGCTTAAAGGGGGCACGGGGCTACACCTTC. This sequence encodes CAWSLKGARGYTF.